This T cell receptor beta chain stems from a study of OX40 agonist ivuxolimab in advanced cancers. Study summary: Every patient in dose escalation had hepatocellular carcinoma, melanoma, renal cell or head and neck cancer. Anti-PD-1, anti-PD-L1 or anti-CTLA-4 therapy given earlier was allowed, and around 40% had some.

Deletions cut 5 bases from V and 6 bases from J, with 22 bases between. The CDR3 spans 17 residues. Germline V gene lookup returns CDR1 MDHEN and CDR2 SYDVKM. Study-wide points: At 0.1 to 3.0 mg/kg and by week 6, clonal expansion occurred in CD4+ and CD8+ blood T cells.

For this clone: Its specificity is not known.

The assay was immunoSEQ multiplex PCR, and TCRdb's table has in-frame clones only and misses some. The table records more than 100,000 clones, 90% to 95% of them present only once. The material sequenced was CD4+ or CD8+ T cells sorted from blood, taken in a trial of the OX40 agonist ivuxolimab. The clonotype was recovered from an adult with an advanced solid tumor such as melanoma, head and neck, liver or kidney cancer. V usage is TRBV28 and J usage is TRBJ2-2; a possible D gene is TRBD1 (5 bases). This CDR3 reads CASSRAWGTRRAGELFF. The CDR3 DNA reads TGTGCCAGCAGTCGGGCGTGGGGCACGAGAAGGGCCGGGGAGCTGTTTTTT.